The 12 T cell receptor beta chains given below trace back to one sample, sequenced in a study of glioma-infiltrating T cells. The iRepertoire nested amplicon-rescue multiplex PCR amplified TCR alpha and beta CDR3s from RNA. Each CDR3 protein is one row after TCRdb ran MiXCR on the multiplex PCR reads. Found here are 110,000 or so distinct CDR3 sequences, less than 30% of them singletons; the top ten hold just under 35%. Material for sequencing was glioma tissue, nonneoplastic brain tissue, or PBMCs (not recorded which). These receptors all stem from a human donor with low-grade glioma or glioblastoma, undergoing nonglioma brain surgery, or in good health (not recorded which).

This chain links TRBV19 with TRBJ2-3; D possibly uses TRBD1 or TRBD2 (5 bases each). The CDR3 has 14 amino acids. CDR1 is LNHDA, CDR2 SQIVND, per germline (reference sequence). V was clipped by 6 bases and J by 5 bases, with 15 bases between them. This CDR3 is CASSRQWGRDTQYF. The CDR3 DNA sequence: TGTGCCAGTAGCCGACAATGGGGGAGAGATACGCAGTATTTT. The variable domain in full, with the rest retrieved from reference TRBV19 and TRBJ2-3, is DGGITQSPKYLFRKEGQNVTLSCEQNLNHDAMYWYRQDPGQGLRLIYYSQIVNDFQKGDIAEGYSVSREKKESFPLTVTSAQKNPTAFYLCASSRQWGRDTQYFGPGTRLTVL.

This clonotype was counted once. This may stem from a read error, because a much larger clone lies one nucleotide away. The genes are TRBV29-1 and TRBJ1-3, with a weak D call TRBD1 (6 bases). The CDR3 has 14 residues. Germline V lookup: CDR1 SQVTM, CDR2 ANQGSEA. The CDR3 spells CSVDGGSGGDTIYF. CDR3 in DNA: TGCAGCGTTGACGGGGGCTCAGGTGGAGACACCATATATTTT.

Worth noting for this clonotype: A single base separates this from a much larger clone, so it may be a read error. The chain combines TRBV2 with TRBJ1-1; D gene ambiguous. V was cut by 5 bases and J by 6 bases, with 22 bases left in between. The germline CDR1 and CDR2 sequences are SNHLY and FYNNEI. The CDR3 contains 16 residues. The CDR3 sequence is CASSSYGLDRLAEAFF. In DNA, the CDR3 is TGTGCCAGCAGTTCCTACGGACTGGACCGACTGGCTGAAGCTTTCTTT.

The chain combines TRBV27 with TRBJ2-5; TRBD2 matches at 13 bases. V gave up 3 bases and J gave up 1 base; unmatched junction bases: 5. The CDR3 sequence is 17 residues long. The germline V gene encodes CDR1 MNHEY and CDR2 SMNVEV (reference sequence). CDR3 residues: CASSFVGLAGAQETQYF. In nucleotides, the CDR3 is TGTGCCAGCAGTTTTGTCGGACTAGCGGGGGCCCAAGAGACCCAGTACTTC.

This clonotype was picked up one time. J is TRBJ1-1 and V is TRBV16; 11 nucleotides agree with TRBD1. The CDR3 length is 16 residues. The germline V gene has CDR1 KGHSY and CDR2 FQNENV. The CDR3: CTSSLQGQGENTEAFF. CDR3 sequence (DNA): TGTACAAGCAGCCTGCAGGGACAGGGGGAGAACACTGAAGCTTTCTTT.

This clonotype has a count of ten or more. CDR3: CASVAKRAMNTEAFF. DNA for the CDR3: TGTGCCAGCGTAGCCAAACGGGCGATGAACACTGAAGCTTTCTTT. V is TRBV2 and J is TRBJ1-1; no reliable D call. Germline loops: CDR1 SNHLY, CDR2 FYNNEI. The germline V and J ends were trimmed by 8 bases and 0 bases, with 16 bases remaining between them. The CDR3 spans 15 residues.

Within the sample, this clonotype is medium-sized. The chain uses TRBV2 and TRBJ1-5; D remains unclear. V lost 2 bases and J lost 5, with 10 bases in between. The CDR3 runs 14 residues. Germline CDR1 reads SNHLY; CDR2 reads FYNNEI. As DNA, the CDR3 is TGTGCCAGCAGTGAAAGGACCCGCGATCAGCCCCAGCATTTT. This codes for CASSERTRDQPQHF.

This clonotype was counted between two and nine times. The chain has TRBV5-4 and TRBJ2-1; 8 positions match TRBD2. CDR3 length: 14 amino acids. Germline trimming cut 1 base from V and 6 bases from J; bases unmatched to any gene: 3. CDR1 is SGHNT and CDR2 is YYREEE in the germline V gene (reference sequence). In nucleotides, the CDR3 is TGTGCCAGCAGCTTGAGGACTAGCACCAATGAGCAGTTCTTC. Its translation is CASSLRTSTNEQFF.

The V gene is TRBV28, the J gene TRBJ2-5, with 7 bases lining up with TRBD1. Trimming at V came to 5 bases and at J to 7 bases, leaving 10 bases not matched to a gene. The CDR3 length is 14 residues. Germline-derived CDR1 and CDR2 are MDHEN and SYDVKM. This chain's CDR3 is CASSPTTGLGTQYF. The CDR3, as DNA: TGTGCCAGCAGTCCAACGACAGGGTTAGGGACCCAGTACTTC. Full variable domain (outside the CDR3, taken from reference TRBV28 and TRBJ2-5): DVKVTQSSRYLVKRTGEKVFLECVQDMDHENMFWYRQDPGLGLRLIYFSYDVKMKEKGDIPEGYSVSREKKERFSLILESASTNQTSMYLCASSPTTGLGTQYFGPGTRLLVL.

This clonotype came up many times. V is TRBV4-3 and J is TRBJ2-1; 11 nucleotides align to TRBD2. The junction had 6 bases not matched to a gene; V was cut back by 0 bases and J by 2 bases. The germline V gene encodes CDR1 LGHNA and CDR2 YSLEER. The CDR3 totals 18 residues. CDR3: CASSQEGTSGATYNEQFF. The DNA for the CDR3 is TGCGCCAGCAGCCAAGAGGGGACTAGCGGTGCAACCTACAATGAGCAGTTCTTC.

This clonotype has more than one count but fewer than ten. This chain connects TRBV7-9 to TRBJ2-3; either TRBD1 or TRBD2 may fit D (5 bases each). V was shortened by 7 bases and J by 2 bases, with 13 bases between the two germline ends. The CDR3 has 14 residues. Looked up from germline, CDR1 is SEHNR and CDR2 is FQNEAQ (reference sequence). As DNA, the CDR3 is TGTGCCAGCATCCCCCCGGGGACCACAGATACGCAGTATTTT. Translation: CASIPPGTTDTQYF.

A remark on this clonotype: At one end, the junction sequence differs from germline, possibly due to a read error. The rearrangement joins TRBV10-3 to TRBJ1-1, with D possibly TRBD1 on 5 matching bases. In germline, CDR1 is ENHRY, CDR2 SYGVKD. The CDR3 has 13 amino acids. The CDR3 here is CSSRYQGTTEAFF. The CDR3 nucleotides read TGTTCCAGCCGTTACCAGGGCACCACTGAAGCCTTCTTT.